The clone carrying this T cell receptor (beta chain) appeared once. Study processing details: Reference gene primer amplification in the assay estimated nucleated cell counts. TCRdb's table, derived via immunoSEQ multiplex PCR, lists solely in-frame clones and lacks some. That table supplies the V and J calls and clone size; D and trimming were determined from the DNA. The sample includes more than 70,000 clones, roughly four fifths seen only once; the top ten take under 45%. V lost 3 bases to trimming and J lost 4 bases; unmatched junction nucleotides: 5. Germline-derived CDR1 and CDR2 are SGHRS and YFSETQ. The CDR3 loop spans 16 amino acids. The record originates from a study of blood T cell repertoires in COVID-19. Study-level background: T cells, B-cell-depleted T cells, or PBMCs supplied cDNA or gDNA.

This TCR was sampled from a woman in her seventies with acute or convalescent COVID-19. Sequenced: peripheral blood. The gene calls are TRBV5-1 and TRBJ2-3, with 13 bases fitting TRBD2. Here the CDR3 reads CASSSRTSGRADTQYF. The CDR3 DNA reads TGCGCCAGCAGCTCGCGGACTAGCGGGAGAGCAGATACGCAGTATTTT.